This T cell receptor beta chain was profiled in a study of patients and donors after allogeneic stem cell transplantation. TCRdb ran MiXCR on the RT-PCR reads and lists one entry per CDR3 protein. The sample holds about a million distinct CDR3 sequences; about a sixth are singletons and the top ten take roughly 6%. The CDR3 has 15 residues. CDR1 is LGHNA, CDR2 YNFKEQ, per germline. Trimming cost V 9 bases and J 1 base, with 18 bases left between them. This sequence was found in a human donor who was either an allogeneic HSCT recipient or a stem cell or donor lymphocyte infusion donor (not recorded which). It is not recorded whose cells these are; they may come from a transplant donor. The sample taken for sequencing was blood, either unsorted or a sorted T cell fraction (not recorded which). This chain links TRBV4-2 with TRBJ1-1; D possibly corresponds to TRBD1 (6 bases). The CDR3 reads CASRDTPITNTEAFF. The DNA of the CDR3 is TGTGCCAGTCGGGACACCCCAATCACGAACACTGAAGCTTTCTTT.